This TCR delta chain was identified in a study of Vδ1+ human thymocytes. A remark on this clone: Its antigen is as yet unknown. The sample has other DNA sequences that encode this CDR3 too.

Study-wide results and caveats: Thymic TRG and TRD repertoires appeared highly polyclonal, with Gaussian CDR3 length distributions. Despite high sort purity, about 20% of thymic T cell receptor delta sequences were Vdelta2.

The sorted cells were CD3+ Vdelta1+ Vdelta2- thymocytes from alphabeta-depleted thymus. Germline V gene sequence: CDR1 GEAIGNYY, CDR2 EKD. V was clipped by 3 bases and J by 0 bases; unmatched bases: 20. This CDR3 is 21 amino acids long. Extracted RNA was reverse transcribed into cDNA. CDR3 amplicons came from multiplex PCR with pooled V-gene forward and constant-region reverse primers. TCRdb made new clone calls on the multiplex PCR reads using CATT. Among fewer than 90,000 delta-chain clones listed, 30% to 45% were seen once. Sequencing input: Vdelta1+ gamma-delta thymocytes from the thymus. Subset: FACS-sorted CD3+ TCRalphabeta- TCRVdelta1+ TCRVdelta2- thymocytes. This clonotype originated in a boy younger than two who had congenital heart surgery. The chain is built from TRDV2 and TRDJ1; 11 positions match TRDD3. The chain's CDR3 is CACDSRRVFGWGIRNTDKLIF. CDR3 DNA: TGTGCCTGTGACTCGCGTCGGGTCTTCGGTTGGGGGATACGCAACACCGATAAACTCATCTTT.